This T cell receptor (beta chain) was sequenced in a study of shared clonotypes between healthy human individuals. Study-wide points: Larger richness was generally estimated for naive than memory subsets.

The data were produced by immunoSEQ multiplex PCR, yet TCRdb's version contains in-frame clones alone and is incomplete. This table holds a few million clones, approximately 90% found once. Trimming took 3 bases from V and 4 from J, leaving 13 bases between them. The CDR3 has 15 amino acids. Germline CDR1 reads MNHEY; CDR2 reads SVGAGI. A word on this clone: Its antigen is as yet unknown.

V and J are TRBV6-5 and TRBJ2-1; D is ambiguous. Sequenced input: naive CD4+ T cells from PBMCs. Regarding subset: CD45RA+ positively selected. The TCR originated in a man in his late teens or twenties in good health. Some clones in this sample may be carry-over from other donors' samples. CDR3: CASSYLTGSYNEQFF. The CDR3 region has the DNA TGTGCCAGCAGTTATCTCACCGGGTCTTACAATGAGCAGTTCTTC.